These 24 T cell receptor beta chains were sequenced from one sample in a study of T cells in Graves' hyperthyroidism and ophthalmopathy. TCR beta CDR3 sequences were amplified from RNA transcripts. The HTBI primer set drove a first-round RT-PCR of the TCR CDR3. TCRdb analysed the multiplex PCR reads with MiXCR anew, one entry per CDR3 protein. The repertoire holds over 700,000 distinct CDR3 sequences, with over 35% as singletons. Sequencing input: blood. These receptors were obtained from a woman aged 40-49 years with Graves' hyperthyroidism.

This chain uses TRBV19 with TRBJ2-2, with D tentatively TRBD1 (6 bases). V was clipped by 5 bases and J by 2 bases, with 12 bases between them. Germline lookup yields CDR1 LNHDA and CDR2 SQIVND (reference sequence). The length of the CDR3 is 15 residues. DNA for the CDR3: TGTGCCAGTAGTCCTCGACAGGATAACACCGGGGAGCTGTTTTTT. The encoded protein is CASSPRQDNTGELFF.

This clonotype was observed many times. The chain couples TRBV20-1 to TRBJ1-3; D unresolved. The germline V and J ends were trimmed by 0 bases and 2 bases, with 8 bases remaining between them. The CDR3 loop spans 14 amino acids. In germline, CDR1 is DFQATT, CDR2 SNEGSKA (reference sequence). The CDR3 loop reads CSARDLQAGNTIYF. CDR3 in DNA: TGCAGTGCTAGAGATCTGCAGGCTGGAAACACCATATATTTT.

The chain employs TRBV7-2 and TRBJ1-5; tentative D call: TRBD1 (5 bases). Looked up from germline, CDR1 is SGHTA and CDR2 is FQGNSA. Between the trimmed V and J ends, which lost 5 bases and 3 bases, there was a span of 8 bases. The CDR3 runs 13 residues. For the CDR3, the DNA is TGTGCCAGCAGCATGGACAACAATCAGCCCCAGCATTTT. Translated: CASSMDNNQPQHF.

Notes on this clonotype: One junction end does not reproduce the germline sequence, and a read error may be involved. This CDR3 reads CAGSQTGGWQPQHF. In DNA form, the CDR3 reads TGTGCCGGCAGTCAGACAGGGGGGTGGCAGCCCCAGCATTTT. This sequence joins TRBV25-1 and TRBJ1-5; 9 bases are a match to TRBD1. There are 14 residues in the CDR3. Per germline, CDR1 MGHDK and CDR2 SYGVNS.

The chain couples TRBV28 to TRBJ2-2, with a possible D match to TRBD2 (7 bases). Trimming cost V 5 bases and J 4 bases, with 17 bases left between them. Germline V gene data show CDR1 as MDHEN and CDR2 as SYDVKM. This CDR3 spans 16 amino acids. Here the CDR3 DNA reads TGTGCCAGCAGTCCCGCGGGGGCGAGGGGCACCGGGGAGCTGTTTTTT. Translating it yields CASSPAGARGTGELFF.

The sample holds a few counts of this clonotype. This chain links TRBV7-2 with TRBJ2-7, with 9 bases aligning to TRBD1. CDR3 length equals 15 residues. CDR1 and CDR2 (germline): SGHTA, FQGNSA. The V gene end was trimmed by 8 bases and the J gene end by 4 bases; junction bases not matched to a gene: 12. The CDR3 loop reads CASSPPGQGTYEQYF. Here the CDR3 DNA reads TGTGCCAGCTCACCGCCGGGACAGGGAACGTACGAGCAGTACTTC. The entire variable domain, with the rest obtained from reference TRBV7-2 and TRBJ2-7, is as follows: GAGVSQSPSNKVTEKGKDVELRCDPISGHTALYWYRQSLGQGLEFLIYFQGNSAPDKSGLPSDRFSAERTGGSVSTLTIQRTQQEDSAVYLCASSPPGQGTYEQYFGPGTRLTVT.

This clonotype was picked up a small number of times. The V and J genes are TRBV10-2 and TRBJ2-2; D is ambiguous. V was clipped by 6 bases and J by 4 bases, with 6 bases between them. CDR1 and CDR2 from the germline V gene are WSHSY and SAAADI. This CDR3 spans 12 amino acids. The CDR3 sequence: CASSLPTGELFF. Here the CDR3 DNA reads TGCGCCAGCAGCCTCCCCACCGGGGAGCTGTTTTTT.

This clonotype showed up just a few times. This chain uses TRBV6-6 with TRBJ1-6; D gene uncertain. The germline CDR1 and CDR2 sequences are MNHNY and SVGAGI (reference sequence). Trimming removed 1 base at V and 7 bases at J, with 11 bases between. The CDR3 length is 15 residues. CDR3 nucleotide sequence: TGTGCCAGCAGTTACTTTAGGGAGAAAAATTCACCCCTCCACTTT. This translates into CASSYFREKNSPLHF.

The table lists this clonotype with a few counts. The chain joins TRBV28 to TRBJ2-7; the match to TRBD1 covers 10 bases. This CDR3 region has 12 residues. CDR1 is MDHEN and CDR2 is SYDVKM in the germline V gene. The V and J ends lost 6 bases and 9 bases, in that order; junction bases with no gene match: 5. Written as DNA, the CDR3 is TGTGCCAGCAGCTATGGACAGGGGGGGCAGTACTTC. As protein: CASSYGQGGQYF.

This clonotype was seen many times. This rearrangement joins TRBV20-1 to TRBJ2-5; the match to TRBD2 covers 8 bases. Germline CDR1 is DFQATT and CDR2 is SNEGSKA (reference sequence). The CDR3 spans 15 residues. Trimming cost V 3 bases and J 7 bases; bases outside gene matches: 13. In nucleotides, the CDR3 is TGCAGTGCTAGCGTCGGCCACGGGGGGGGCGGGACCCAGTACTTC. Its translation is CSASVGHGGGGTQYF.

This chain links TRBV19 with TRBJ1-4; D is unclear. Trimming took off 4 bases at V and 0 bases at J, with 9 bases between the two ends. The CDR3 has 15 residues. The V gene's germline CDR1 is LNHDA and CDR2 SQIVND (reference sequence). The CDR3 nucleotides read TGTGCCAGTAGTAGACCAATTGCAACTAATGAAAAACTGTTTTTT. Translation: CASSRPIATNEKLFF.

Here the CDR3 reads CASAPARAGHTGELFF. CDR3 sequence (DNA): TGTGCCAGCGCACCTGCTCGAGCGGGACACACCGGGGAGCTGTTTTTT. This chain links TRBV7-3 with TRBJ2-2, with 7 positions matching TRBD2. The CDR3 runs 16 residues. Germline V lookup: CDR1 SGHTA, CDR2 FQGTGA. V lost 8 bases, J lost 3 bases, and 12 bases stayed unmatched.

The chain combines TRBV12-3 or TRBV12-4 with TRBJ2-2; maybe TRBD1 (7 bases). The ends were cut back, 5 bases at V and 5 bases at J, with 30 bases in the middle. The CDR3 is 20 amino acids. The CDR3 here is CASSLSEGQLAAPYTGELFF. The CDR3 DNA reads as TGTGCCAGCAGTCTCTCGGAGGGACAGTTAGCGGCACCCTATACCGGGGAGCTGTTTTTT.

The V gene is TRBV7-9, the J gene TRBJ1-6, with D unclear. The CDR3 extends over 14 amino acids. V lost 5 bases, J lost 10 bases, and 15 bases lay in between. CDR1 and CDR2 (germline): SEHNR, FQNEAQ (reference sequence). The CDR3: CASSQDGSESPLHF. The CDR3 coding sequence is TGTGCCAGCAGCCAAGATGGTTCGGAATCACCCCTCCACTTT.

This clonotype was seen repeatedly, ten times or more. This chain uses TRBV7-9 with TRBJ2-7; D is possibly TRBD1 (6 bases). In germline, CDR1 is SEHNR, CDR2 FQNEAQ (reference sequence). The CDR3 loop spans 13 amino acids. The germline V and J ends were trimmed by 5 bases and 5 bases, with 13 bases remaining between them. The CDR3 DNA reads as TGTGCCAGCAGCAGAGGGGGAGTCGACGAGCAGTACTTC. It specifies CASSRGGVDEQYF.

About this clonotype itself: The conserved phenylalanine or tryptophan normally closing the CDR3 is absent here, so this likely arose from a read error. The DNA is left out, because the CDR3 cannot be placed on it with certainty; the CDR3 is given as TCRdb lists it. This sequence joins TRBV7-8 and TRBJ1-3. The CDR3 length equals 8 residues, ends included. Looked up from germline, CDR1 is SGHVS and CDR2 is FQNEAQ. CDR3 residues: CASSVISD.

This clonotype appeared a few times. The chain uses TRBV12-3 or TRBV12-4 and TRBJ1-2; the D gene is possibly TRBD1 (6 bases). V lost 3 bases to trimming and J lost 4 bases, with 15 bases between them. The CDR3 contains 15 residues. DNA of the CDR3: TGTGCCAGCAGTTTCCGCACAGGGCCTCTCTATGGCTACACCTTC. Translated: CASSFRTGPLYGYTF.

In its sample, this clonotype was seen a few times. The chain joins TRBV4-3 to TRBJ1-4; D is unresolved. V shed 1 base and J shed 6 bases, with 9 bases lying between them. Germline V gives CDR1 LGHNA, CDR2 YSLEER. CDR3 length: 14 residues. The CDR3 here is CASSQANGYEKLFF. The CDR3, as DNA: TGCGCCAGCAGCCAAGCGAACGGATATGAAAAACTGTTTTTT.

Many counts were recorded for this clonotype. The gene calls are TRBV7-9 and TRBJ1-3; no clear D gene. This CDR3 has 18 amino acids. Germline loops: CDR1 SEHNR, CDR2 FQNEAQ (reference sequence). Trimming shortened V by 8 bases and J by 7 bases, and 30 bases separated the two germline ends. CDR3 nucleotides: TGTGCCAGCGGAGACCCGAGAACCTTTACTCCCCTTTGGAACACCATATATTTT. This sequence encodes CASGDPRTFTPLWNTIYF.

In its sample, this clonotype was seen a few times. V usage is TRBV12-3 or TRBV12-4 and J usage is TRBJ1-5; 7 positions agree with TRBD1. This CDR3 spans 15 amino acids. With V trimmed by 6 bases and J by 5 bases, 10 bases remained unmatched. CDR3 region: CASRINQGEDQPQHF. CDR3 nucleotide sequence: TGTGCCAGCAGGATCAATCAGGGGGAGGATCAGCCCCAGCATTTT.

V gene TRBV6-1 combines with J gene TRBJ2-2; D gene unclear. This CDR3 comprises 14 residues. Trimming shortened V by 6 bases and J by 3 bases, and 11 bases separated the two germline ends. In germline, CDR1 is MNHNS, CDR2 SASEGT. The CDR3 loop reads CASSPAVHTGELFF. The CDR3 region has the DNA TGTGCCAGCAGCCCTGCAGTGCACACCGGGGAGCTGTTTTTT.

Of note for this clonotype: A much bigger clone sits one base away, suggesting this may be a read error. In nucleotides, the CDR3 is TGTGCCAGTGGTATAGTTAGCAATCAGCCCCAGCATTTT. It codes for CASGIVSNQPQHF. V and J are TRBV19 and TRBJ1-5; D remains unclear. The CDR3 runs 13 residues. Germline CDR1 reads LNHDA; CDR2 reads SQIVND (reference sequence).

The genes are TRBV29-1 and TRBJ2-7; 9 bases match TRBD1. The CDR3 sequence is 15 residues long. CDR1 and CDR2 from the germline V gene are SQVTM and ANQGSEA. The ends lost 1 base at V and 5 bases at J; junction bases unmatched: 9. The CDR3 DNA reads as TGCAGCGTTGAAGGTACGGGACAGGGTTCACACGAGCAGTACTTC. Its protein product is CSVEGTGQGSHEQYF.

This CDR3 reads CASSSGILNGYTF. CDR3 coding DNA: TGTGCCAGCAGTTCCGGGATCCTCAACGGCTACACCTTC. This sequence joins TRBV12-3 or TRBV12-4 and TRBJ1-2; D unresolved. V was shortened by 4 bases and J by 8 bases, with 14 bases between the two germline ends. CDR3 length: 13 amino acids.